This T cell receptor (beta chain) was retrieved from a study of blood T cells in healthy people across ages (dated by TCRdb to 2014 to 2015). Turning to the overall study: In model experiments, template switching captured about one uniquely barcoded TCR beta cDNA molecule for every two T cells. Using the same blood draw, the study looked at two additional independent replicas of 1 million unique cDNA reads for two donors, one aged 18 to 30 and the other aged 80 or older. Using deep sequencing normalized with unique cDNA molecular identifiers, the study measured how TCR beta repertoire diversity changes with age. To avoid experimental bias, donors of different ages were randomly spread across the sequencing lanes. The donors were split into four age groups: young (average about 16 years), middle-aged (roughly 39), aged (more than 60) and long-lived (roughly 86). Overall study outcomes, separate from this receptor: Observed TCR beta diversity per million T cells fell roughly linearly with age, and a significant reduction was already apparent by age about 43. Bulk unsorted PBMC profiling prevented conclusive comparison of naive and antigen-experienced compartments. A strong correlation was found between observed TCR beta diversity and the percentage of naive T cells measured by flow cytometry. The CMV infection status of donors was not known, potentially confounding age-related changes in expanded clonotypes. Estimates of total diversity based on one million sequenced T cells were regarded as lower bounds and as underestimates. Compared with the aged group, the long-lived group had more naive CD4+ T cells, fewer expanded clones and increased TCR diversity, a pattern suggesting age selection.

The roughly 39 donors, aged about 6 to 90 years, were systemically healthy Caucasian individuals from Russia. Around 9.8 milliliters of peripheral blood were collected from each donor into EDTA-treated Vacutainer tubes. Ficoll-Paque density-gradient centrifugation was used to isolate PBMCs, with at least 7 million per sample. Total RNA, at least 5 micrograms per sample, was extracted from PBMCs with Trizol reagent. Naive CD45RAhigh/CD27high T cell percentages were measured by flow cytometry on a PBMC aliquot from every donor. This clonotype was counted between two and nine times. What antigen it recognizes has not been identified. No quality values exist for individual bases; no much larger clone is one base distant. Libraries were constructed by 5' RACE. The sequencing machine was an Illumina HiSeq 2500. A second about 7 to 11 cycle PCR used a sample-barcoded 5' primer and a J-beta primer mix. Each TCR beta cDNA molecule received a unique molecular identifier from a template-switch 5' adaptor carrying 12 random nucleotides. Each sample yielded at least 3 million CDR3-containing paired-end reads. First-strand cDNA synthesis was performed from all RNA using the Mint cDNA synthesis kit, with priming by a TRBC-specific oligonucleotide. Following uracil-DNA glycosylase treatment, all cDNA underwent a first 18-cycle PCR with the universal primers M1SS and BC2_uni_R. For the original study's pipeline: Normalization of each sample was performed by random selection of 1 million high-quality reads, each carrying a distinct molecular identifier. Instead of being binned into consensus sequences, reads with shared molecular identifiers were discarded. CDR3 identification, clonotype clustering and error correction used MiTCR with a Q25 quality threshold and the strictest error-elimination algorithm. A nonparametric unseen species model with Euler transformation was used to estimate a lower bound on total TCR beta diversity. TCRdb reanalyzed the raw reads on its own, using fastp at Q25 for trimming and MiXCR for clone calling, and kept in-frame beta chains. Every entry covers one CDR3 protein and lists the most common genes and DNA from its rows. In this record, the V and J calls reflect TCRdb's handling and not the investigators' own analysis. A total of about 1,800,000 distinct CDR3 sequences appear in this sample, about 30% of them only once. Clones ranked in the top ten supply 7.7% of the sample.

The cysteine opens and the phenylalanine closes a CDR3 of 15 amino acids. Just the 45-base CDR3 DNA is kept, in frame starting at base 1. Trimming takes 6 bases off V and 8 bases off J; junction bases not matched to a gene: 15. The germline V gene supplies CDR1 SNHLY and CDR2 FYNNEI. Recombination connected TRBV2 to TRBJ1-2; a stretch of 7 junction bases matches TRBD1. The sequenced sample consisted of blood. The clonotype comes from a woman aged 25 to 39 in good health. The DNA sequence is given as TGTGCCAGCAGCCAGACAAGGGACAGCCCTTTGGGCTACACCTTC. Its protein reads: CASSQTRDSPLGYTF.